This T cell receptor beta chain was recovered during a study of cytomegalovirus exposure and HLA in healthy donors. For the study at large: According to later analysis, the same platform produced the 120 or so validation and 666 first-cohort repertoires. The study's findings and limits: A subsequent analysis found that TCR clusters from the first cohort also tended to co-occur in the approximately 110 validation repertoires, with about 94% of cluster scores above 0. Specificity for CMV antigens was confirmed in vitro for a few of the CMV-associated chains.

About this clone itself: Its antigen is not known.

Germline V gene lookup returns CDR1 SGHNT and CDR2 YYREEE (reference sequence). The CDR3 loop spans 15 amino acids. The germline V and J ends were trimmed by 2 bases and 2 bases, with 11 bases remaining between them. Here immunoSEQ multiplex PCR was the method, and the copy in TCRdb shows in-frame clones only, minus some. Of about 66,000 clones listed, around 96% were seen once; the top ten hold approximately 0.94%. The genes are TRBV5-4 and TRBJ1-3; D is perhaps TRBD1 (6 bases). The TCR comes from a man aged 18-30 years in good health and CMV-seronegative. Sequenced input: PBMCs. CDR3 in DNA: TGTGCCAGCAGCTTTGGCGGGGGCACTGGAAACACCATATATTTT. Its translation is CASSFGGGTGNTIYF.